These 30 T cell receptor beta chains share one sample of origin, sequenced in a study of blood T cell repertoires in COVID-19. The protocol was immunoSEQ multiplex PCR, while the TCRdb copy is restricted to in-frame clones and leaves out a portion. The sample has 30,000 to 40,000 clones, around 83% seen once. The sequenced sample was peripheral blood. All receptors derive from a human donor in a cohort sampled during active COVID-19.

This chain joins TRBV4-1 and TRBJ2-7, with 9 bases aligning to TRBD2. The V gene end was trimmed by 4 bases and the J gene end by 4 bases; junction bases not matched to a gene: 5. Germline V gene lookup returns CDR1 MGHRA and CDR2 YSYEKL. This CDR3 has 14 amino acids. The CDR3, as DNA: TGCGCCAGCAGCCCGCGGGAGGGGGGTTACGAGCAGTACTTC. It codes for CASSPREGGYEQYF.

This chain uses TRBV20-1 with TRBJ1-5; D gene unclear. From germline, CDR1 is DFQATT and CDR2 SNEGSKA (reference sequence). This CDR3 has 14 residues. Trimming pared 3 bases from V and 2 bases from J, leaving 11 bases between. CDR3 residues: CSASEGGGNQPQHF. The DNA of the CDR3 is TGCAGTGCTAGTGAGGGCGGGGGCAATCAGCCCCAGCATTTT.

The gene calls are TRBV2 and TRBJ1-3; 8 positions agree with TRBD1. This CDR3 contains 16 residues. Germline assignment: CDR1 SNHLY and CDR2 FYNNEI. V was clipped by 5 bases and J by 2 bases; unmatched bases: 8. CDR3 sequence: CASSFGQGATGNTIYF. The DNA of the CDR3 is TGTGCCAGCAGTTTTGGGCAGGGGGCAACTGGAAACACCATATATTTT.

The chain employs TRBV19 and TRBJ1-1, with D unresolved. Trimming took 3 bases from V and 3 from J, leaving 11 bases between them. CDR1 and CDR2 from the germline V gene are LNHDA and SQIVND (reference sequence). This CDR3 spans 14 amino acids. The CDR3 is CASSIRRGYTEAFF. Written as DNA, the CDR3 is TGTGCCAGTAGTATTCGGCGAGGGTACACTGAAGCTTTCTTT. Full variable domain (missing parts from reference TRBV19 and TRBJ1-1): DGGITQSPKYLFRKEGQNVTLSCEQNLNHDAMYWYRQDPGQGLRLIYYSQIVNDFQKGDIAEGYSVSREKKESFPLTVTSAQKNPTAFYLCASSIRRGYTEAFFGQGTRLTVV.

J is TRBJ2-3 and V is TRBV6-9, with D possibly TRBD2 on 6 matching bases. V lost 2 bases and J lost 5, with 17 bases in between. The CDR3 is 16 amino acids. Germline V gene data show CDR1 as MNHGY and CDR2 as SVAAGI. CDR3 DNA: TGTGCCAGCAGTTATCGGCGGGGTAGCCGGGGAGATACGCAGTATTTT. Protein product: CASSYRRGSRGDTQYF.

The chain employs TRBV12-5 and TRBJ2-7; unclear D gene. The ends were cut back, 2 bases at V and 5 bases at J, with 7 bases in the middle. The CDR3 contains 12 residues. Germline V gene data show CDR1 as LGHNT and CDR2 as FRNRAP. The CDR3 loop reads CASGLPGNEQYF. The DNA of the CDR3 is TGTGCTAGTGGTTTGCCAGGAAACGAGCAGTACTTC.

This chain joins TRBV12-3 or TRBV12-4 and TRBJ1-5; D uncertain. The CDR3 totals 13 residues. Trimming removed 2 bases at V and 7 bases at J, with 9 bases between. The chain's CDR3 is CASSLMVAQPQHF. CDR3 nucleotide sequence: TGTGCCAGCAGTTTAATGGTAGCACAGCCCCAGCATTTT.

The chain is built from TRBV10-2 and TRBJ1-3; 7 bases line up with TRBD1. CDR3 length equals 15 residues. From germline, CDR1 is WSHSY and CDR2 SAAADI. Trimming took 3 bases from V and 2 from J; bases not matched to a gene: 4. The CDR3: CASSEHDRAGNTIYF. Written as DNA, the CDR3 is TGCGCCAGCAGTGAACACGACAGGGCTGGAAACACCATATATTTT.

The DNA for the CDR3 is TGTGCCAGCAGCCCGGTGGGGAGCTCTGGAAACACCATATATTTT. Its protein is CASSPVGSSGNTIYF. The chain employs TRBV7-9 and TRBJ1-3; D gene ambiguous. The V end was cut by 5 bases, the J end by 0 bases, with 11 bases between. The CDR3 totals 15 residues. Germline CDR1 SEHNR, CDR2 FQNEAQ (reference sequence).

V is TRBV11-3 and J is TRBJ2-3, with D tentatively TRBD1 (7 bases). CDR3 length equals 15 residues. V was shortened by 3 bases and J by 4 bases, with 14 bases between the two germline ends. CDR1 is SGHNT, CDR2 YENEEA, per germline. CDR3 in DNA: TGTGCCAGCAGCTTTTCCACAGGGGACTCAGATACGCAGTATTTT. It translates to CASSFSTGDSDTQYF. The entire variable domain, with the rest obtained from reference TRBV11-3 and TRBJ2-3, is as follows: EAGVVQSPRYKIIEKKQPVAFWCNPISGHNTLYWYLQNLGQGPELLIRYENEEAVDDSQLPKDRFSAERLKGVDSTLKIQPAELGDSAVYLCASSFSTGDSDTQYFGPGTRLTVL.

V gene TRBV18 combines with J gene TRBJ2-7, with 9 bases lining up with TRBD1. V shed 1 base and J 5 bases; nucleotides not matched to a gene: 3. Germline values: CDR1 KGHSH, CDR2 LQKENI. This CDR3 comprises 14 residues. CDR3 sequence: CASSPLGQGHEQYF. CDR3 in DNA: TGTGCCAGCTCACCACTGGGACAGGGCCACGAGCAGTACTTC.

The chain links TRBV21-1 to TRBJ1-5. TRBV21-1 corresponds to a pseudogene. This CDR3 has 14 amino acids. CDR3 residues: CARAPLESNQPQHF. As DNA, the CDR3 is TGTGCCAGGGCCCCCCTAGAGAGCAATCAGCCCCAGCATTTT.

This clone has just a few counts. The chain combines TRBV7-9 with TRBJ2-3; 8 bases align to TRBD2. Germline trimming cut 3 bases from V and 5 bases from J; bases unmatched to any gene: 4. Looked up from germline, CDR1 is SEHNR and CDR2 is FQNEAQ (reference sequence). The CDR3 is 14 residues long. The CDR3 nucleotides read TGTGCCAGCAGCTTGAGCGGGGGTAGAGATACGCAGTATTTT. Protein sequence: CASSLSGGRDTQYF.

The V call is TRBV20-1, the J call TRBJ2-7, with a possible D match to TRBD1 (6 bases). V was cut by 3 bases and J by 6 bases, with 18 bases left in between. From germline, CDR1 is DFQATT and CDR2 SNEGSKA (reference sequence). CDR3 length equals 14 residues. CDR3 amino acids: CSASAQPSGAEQYF. The CDR3 coding sequence is TGCAGTGCTAGTGCGCAACCTTCAGGGGCCGAGCAGTACTTC.

J is TRBJ2-7 and V is TRBV20-1; D remains unclear. Trimming pared 6 bases from V and 2 bases from J, leaving 8 bases between. Germline V gene lookup returns CDR1 DFQATT and CDR2 SNEGSKA (reference sequence). CDR3 length equals 11 residues. CDR3 loop: CSAGGTYEQYF. In DNA, the CDR3 is TGCAGTGCCGGCGGAACCTACGAGCAGTACTTC.

This clone was counted once. CDR3: CASSRQPGEGETQYF. CDR3 nucleotides: TGCGCCAGCAGCCGGCAGCCAGGGGAAGGAGAGACCCAGTACTTC. This sequence joins TRBV4-1 and TRBJ2-5, with D maybe TRBD1 (6 bases). CDR3 length: 15 amino acids. With 4 bases removed from V and 4 bases from J, the gap between germline ends came to 16 bases. Per germline, CDR1 MGHRA and CDR2 YSYEKL.

In its sample, this clone was seen a few times. The genes are TRBV7-3 and TRBJ2-1; tentatively, D is TRBD2 (5 bases). The CDR3 sequence is 15 residues long. Germline V lookup: CDR1 SGHTA, CDR2 FQGTGA. The V end lost 6 bases, the J end lost 0 bases, and 12 bases lay between the germline ends. CDR3 protein: CASSTGLSSYNEQFF. The CDR3 DNA is TGTGCCAGCAGTACCGGACTCAGCTCCTACAATGAGCAGTTCTTC.

This sequence joins TRBV4-1 and TRBJ2-1, with unresolved D. V was shortened by 1 base and J by 3 bases, with 10 bases between the two germline ends. Germline values: CDR1 MGHRA, CDR2 YSYEKL. The CDR3 length is 15 residues. The CDR3 DNA is TGCGCCAGCAGCCAAGTGATTCCGAGCTACAATGAGCAGTTCTTC. Translated: CASSQVIPSYNEQFF.

The chain joins TRBV5-1 to TRBJ1-5; the match to TRBD1 covers 10 bases. Germline V CDR1 and CDR2: SGHRS, YFSETQ. The CDR3 sequence is 16 residues long. Trimming took 4 bases from V and 3 from J; bases not matched to a gene: 7. CDR3 in amino acids: CASSLGTGANNQPQHF. The DNA of the CDR3 is TGCGCCAGCAGCCTAGGGACAGGGGCCAACAATCAGCCCCAGCATTTT.

This rearrangement joins TRBV14 to TRBJ2-7, with unresolved D. Germline values: CDR1 SGHDN, CDR2 FVKESK. CDR3 length: 15 residues. Trimming took 4 bases from V and 4 from J, leaving 17 bases between them. CDR3 nucleotides: TGTGCCAGCAGCCCACTCCGGAGCCGCTTGTACGAGCAGTACTTC. It is translated as CASSPLRSRLYEQYF.

The V gene is TRBV7-2, the J gene TRBJ2-5; 9 bases align to TRBD2. This CDR3 is built from 16 residues. V dropped 0 bases and J dropped 1; count of bases not matched to a gene: 3. Germline V gives CDR1 SGHTA, CDR2 FQGNSA. The CDR3 spells CASSLASGGIQETQYF. The CDR3 bases are TGTGCCAGCAGCTTAGCCAGCGGGGGGATCCAAGAGACCCAGTACTTC. Using reference TRBV7-2 and TRBJ2-5 for the parts outside the CDR3, the full variable domain is GAGVSQSPSNKVTEKGKDVELRCDPISGHTALYWYRQSLGQGLEFLIYFQGNSAPDKSGLPSDRFSAERTGGSVSTLTIQRTQQEDSAVYLCASSLASGGIQETQYFGPGTRLLVL.

The chain recombines TRBV19 with TRBJ2-4; TRBD2 agrees at 9 bases. J lost 6 bases, V lost 7 bases, and 7 bases had no gene match. This CDR3 contains 14 residues. Germline loops: CDR1 LNHDA, CDR2 SQIVND (reference sequence). DNA of the CDR3: TGTGCCAGTAAGATGGCGGGGGGGCGAAACATTCAGTACTTC. This codes for CASKMAGGRNIQYF.

This rearrangement joins TRBV7-8 to TRBJ2-7; 10 bases fit TRBD1. Germline V lookup: CDR1 SGHVS, CDR2 FQNEAQ. The ends lost 1 base at V and 4 bases at J; junction bases unmatched: 4. The CDR3 is 15 residues long. CDR3 loop: CASSLGGQGIYEQYF. The CDR3 nucleotides are TGTGCCAGCAGCTTAGGGGGACAGGGGATTTACGAGCAGTACTTC.

The chain is built from TRBV6-5 and TRBJ1-3, with D unresolved. The V end was cut by 2 bases, the J end by 0 bases, with 5 bases between. This CDR3 comprises 14 residues. Germline V gene data show CDR1 as MNHEY and CDR2 as SVGAGI. The CDR3 DNA follows: TGTGCCAGCAGTTACGCTAACTCTGGAAACACCATATATTTT. Amino acid sequence: CASSYANSGNTIYF.

The V gene is TRBV11-2, the J gene TRBJ1-6; TRBD1 is a possible D gene (6 bases). The CDR3 consists of 15 residues. Between the trimmed V and J ends, which lost 0 bases and 6 bases, there was a span of 9 bases. In germline, CDR1 is SGHAT, CDR2 FQNNGV. The DNA for the CDR3 is TGTGCCAGCAGCTTAGAATCAGGGGTTAATTCACCCCTCCACTTT. Its translation: CASSLESGVNSPLHF. Supplemented by reference TRBV11-2 and TRBJ1-6, the full variable domain reads EAGVAQSPRYKIIEKRQSVAFWCNPISGHATLYWYQQILGQGPKLLIQFQNNGVVDDSQLPKDRFSAERLKGVDSTLKIQPAKLEDSAVYLCASSLESGVNSPLHFGNGTRLTVT.

V and J are TRBV25-1 and TRBJ1-1; perhaps TRBD1 as D (5 bases). The CDR3 covers 15 residues. Germline CDR1 reads MGHDK; CDR2 reads SYGVNS. Trimming pared 1 base from V and 5 bases from J, leaving 14 bases between. CDR3 sequence reads: CASSESGTGRTEAFF. As DNA, the CDR3 is TGTGCCAGCAGTGAATCAGGCACAGGTCGGACTGAAGCTTTCTTT.

This chain connects TRBV7-8 to TRBJ1-6, with 8 bases lining up with TRBD1. Germline assignment: CDR1 SGHVS and CDR2 FQNEAQ. With V trimmed by 2 bases and J by 9 bases, 6 bases remained unmatched. This CDR3 is built from 15 residues. CDR3 in DNA: TGTGCCAGCAGCTTAAGACAGGGGTTAGTTTCACCCCTCCACTTT. Its protein product is CASSLRQGLVSPLHF.

J is TRBJ2-1 and V is TRBV19, with 7 bases lining up with TRBD2. J was trimmed by 10 bases and V by 5 bases; bases with no gene match: 14. CDR1 is LNHDA, CDR2 SQIVND, per germline (reference sequence). The CDR3 is made up of 15 amino acids. CDR3 sequence (DNA): TGTGCCAGTAGTGTCCAGTGGGGAGGGGACGGGGAGCAGTTCTTC. Protein sequence: CASSVQWGGDGEQFF. The variable domain in full, with the rest retrieved from reference TRBV19 and TRBJ2-1, is DGGITQSPKYLFRKEGQNVTLSCEQNLNHDAMYWYRQDPGQGLRLIYYSQIVNDFQKGDIAEGYSVSREKKESFPLTVTSAQKNPTAFYLCASSVQWGGDGEQFFGPGTRLTVL.

The genes are TRBV9 and TRBJ2-1; D unclear. V lost 0 bases, J lost 5 bases, and 9 bases lay in between. Germline lookup yields CDR1 SGDLS and CDR2 YYNGEE. There are 14 residues in the CDR3. In nucleotides, the CDR3 is TGTGCCAGCAGCGTAGGGGCGACAAACAATGAGCAGTTCTTC. Translating it yields CASSVGATNNEQFF.

The chain employs TRBV2 and TRBJ1-1, with no clear D. Germline V gene lookup returns CDR1 SNHLY and CDR2 FYNNEI. CDR3 size: 14 residues. V was pared by 0 bases and J by 8 bases, with 13 bases between. The CDR3 sequence is CASSEARAPGEAFF. For the CDR3, the DNA is TGTGCCAGCAGTGAAGCGCGGGCCCCAGGAGAAGCTTTCTTT.